The TCR beta chain described here comes from a study of HIV-infected patients and healthy controls. The CDR3 spans 13 residues. Looked up from germline, CDR1 is SGHVS and CDR2 is FNYEAQ. Between the trimmed V and J ends, which lost 4 bases and 5 bases, there was a span of 9 bases. This clonotype was observed a handful of times. Using its own MiXCR run on the 5' RACE reads, TCRdb lists one record per CDR3 protein. The data hold about 67,000 distinct CDR3 sequences, with roughly a sixth observed a single time. The clonotype originates from a human donor in good health. This chain links TRBV7-6 with TRBJ1-5; no firm D call. The sample comprised CD4+ T cells from blood. In nucleotides, the CDR3 is TGTGCCAGCAGCTCCCGACGGGATCAGCCCCAGCATTTT. Amino acids: CASSSRRDQPQHF. The variable domain in full, completed from reference TRBV7-6 and TRBJ1-5, reads GAGVSQSPRYKVTKRGQDVALRCDPISGHVSLYWYRQALGQGPEFLTYFNYEAQQDKSGLPNDRFSAERPEGSISTLTIQRTEQRDSAMYRCASSSRRDQPQHFGDGTRLSIL.